Following are 23 T cell receptor beta chains from one sample sequenced in a study of blood T cell repertoires in COVID-19. Profiling relied on immunoSEQ multiplex PCR, and the TCRdb table lists in-frame clones only, not all of them. The table has a few hundred thousand clones, approximately 84% seen once. The specimen was PBMCs or T cells enriched from blood (not recorded which). The source of these receptors is a woman in her 30s who had recovered from COVID-19.

This CDR3 reads CASSQGGAFGNTIYF. CDR3 coding DNA: TGTGCCAGCAGCCAGGGCGGCGCGTTCGGAAACACCATATATTTT. The rearrangement links TRBV11-2 to TRBJ1-3, with D possibly TRBD1 on 5 matching bases. The CDR3 spans 15 residues. V lost 5 bases and J 4 bases, leaving 15 bases between the germline ends. Germline values: CDR1 SGHAT, CDR2 FQNNGV.

V is TRBV19 and J is TRBJ2-7; D possibly corresponds to TRBD2 (6 bases). The CDR3 is 19 residues long. The V end lost 5 bases, the J end lost 3 bases, and 29 bases lay between the germline ends. Germline V gene sequence: CDR1 LNHDA, CDR2 SQIVND (reference sequence). DNA for the CDR3: TGTGCCAGTAGTGCTAATTTGCGGGGAACGAGGATTCTGGTCTACGAGCAGTACTTC. It yields the protein CASSANLRGTRILVYEQYF. The complete variable domain, with remaining parts taken from reference TRBV19 and TRBJ2-7, reads DGGITQSPKYLFRKEGQNVTLSCEQNLNHDAMYWYRQDPGQGLRLIYYSQIVNDFQKGDIAEGYSVSREKKESFPLTVTSAQKNPTAFYLCASSANLRGTRILVYEQYFGPGTRLTVT.

This chain links TRBV14 with TRBJ1-4; no reliable D call. Looked up from germline, CDR1 is SGHDN and CDR2 is FVKESK. CDR3 length: 12 amino acids. Trimming removed 4 bases from V and 5 bases from J, with 5 bases in between. Written as DNA, the CDR3 is TGTGCCAGCAGCCGAGTAAATGAAAAACTGTTTTTT. This sequence encodes CASSRVNEKLFF.

The chain carries TRBV9 and TRBJ1-1, with D maybe TRBD1 (6 bases). CDR1 is SGDLS and CDR2 is YYNGEE in the germline V gene. With 3 bases removed from V and 0 bases from J, the gap between germline ends came to 18 bases. This CDR3 contains 17 residues. CDR3 DNA sequence: TGTGCCAGCAGCGATCAGAGGGGGGGACACATGAACACTGAAGCTTTCTTT. It encodes CASSDQRGGHMNTEAFF.

The CDR3 DNA reads TGTGCCAGCAGCTCACCAGGGGACACCGGGGAGCTGTTTTTT. Residues: CASSSPGDTGELFF. The gene calls are TRBV7-9 and TRBJ2-2; a weak D match, TRBD1 (6 bases). Germline lookup yields CDR1 SEHNR and CDR2 FQNEAQ (reference sequence). The CDR3 spans 14 residues. Trimming cost V 4 bases and J 3 bases, with 9 bases left between them.

V and J are TRBV24-1 and TRBJ1-5; D is unresolved. Germline V CDR1 and CDR2: KGHDR, SFDVKD. Deletions cut 3 bases from V and 2 bases from J, with 4 bases between. This CDR3 comprises 13 residues. CDR3 amino acids: CATSDRGNQPQHF. Here the CDR3 DNA reads TGTGCCACCAGTGATCGGGGCAATCAGCCCCAGCATTTT.

The chain is built from TRBV6-5 and TRBJ1-2; 11 bases match TRBD1. This CDR3 spans 14 amino acids. J lost 4 bases, V lost 6 bases, and 4 bases had no gene match. Germline-derived CDR1 and CDR2 are MNHEY and SVGAGI. CDR3 nucleotides: TGTGCCAGCAGGGCTGGACAGGGGGCCTATGGCTACACCTTC. Translated, it gives CASRAGQGAYGYTF.

This chain joins TRBV11-2 and TRBJ1-2; 7 bases are a match to TRBD1. Per the germline V gene, CDR1 is SGHAT and CDR2 is FQNNGV. The V segment lost 0 bases and the J segment 4 bases; nucleotides outside the gene matches: 5. The CDR3 extends over 15 amino acids. The CDR3 sequence is CASSLEWDSLYGYTF. The DNA of the CDR3 is TGTGCCAGCAGCTTAGAATGGGACAGCCTCTATGGCTACACCTTC.

In this sample, this clone turned up a few times. This sequence joins TRBV19 and TRBJ2-1, with a possible D match to TRBD1 (6 bases). The CDR3 covers 14 residues. The germline V gene has CDR1 LNHDA and CDR2 SQIVND (reference sequence). Between the trimmed V and J ends, which lost 3 bases and 8 bases, there was a span of 14 bases. The DNA for the CDR3 is TGTGCCAGTAGTATCGTGAAACAGGGTCATGAGCAGTTCTTC. This gives the protein CASSIVKQGHEQFF.

V usage is TRBV28 and J usage is TRBJ1-4; D is perhaps TRBD1 (5 bases). Germline V gives CDR1 MDHEN, CDR2 SYDVKM. CDR3 size: 14 residues. V lost 2 bases to trimming and J lost 8 bases, with 12 bases between them. The CDR3 sequence is CASSLPGSGEKLFF. CDR3 DNA sequence: TGTGCCAGCAGTTTACCAGGGTCAGGAGAAAAACTGTTTTTT.

The gene calls are TRBV10-2 and TRBJ1-6; a possible D gene is TRBD1 (6 bases). The CDR3 loop spans 14 amino acids. The germline V gene has CDR1 WSHSY and CDR2 SAAADI. V gave up 11 bases and J gave up 9 bases, with 20 bases separating them. In nucleotides, the CDR3 is TGCGCCTCCCGGGCAGGGGAAAGTAGTTCACCCCTCCACTTT. Translated, it gives CASRAGESSSPLHF.

Of note for this clone: This same CDR3 is encoded by further DNA sequences in the sample. The chain recombines TRBV6-5 with TRBJ1-1, with 9 bases identical to TRBD1. V shed 4 bases and J 5 bases; nucleotides not matched to a gene: 5. Germline V gene sequence: CDR1 MNHEY, CDR2 SVGAGI. The CDR3 has 14 residues. DNA for the CDR3: TGTGCCAGCAGTTCACAGGGGGCAAGGACTGAAGCTTTCTTT. This codes for CASSSQGARTEAFF.

V usage is TRBV24-1 and J usage is TRBJ2-1; TRBD2 matches 8 bases. The V gene's germline CDR1 is KGHDR and CDR2 SFDVKD. The V gene end was trimmed by 9 bases and the J gene end by 4 bases; junction bases not matched to a gene: 7. The length of the CDR3 is 14 residues. CDR3 region: CATASGGRYNEQFF. The DNA of the CDR3 is TGTGCCACCGCGTCGGGGGGGCGGTACAATGAGCAGTTCTTC.

The chain combines TRBV7-9 with TRBJ2-1; perhaps TRBD1 as D (5 bases). Germline V gene data show CDR1 as SEHNR and CDR2 as FQNEAQ (reference sequence). The CDR3 is made up of 15 amino acids. The V and J ends lost 7 bases and 4 bases respectively, with 17 bases between them. CDR3 amino acids: CASNQGAFRYNEQFF. CDR3 DNA sequence: TGTGCCAGCAACCAAGGGGCCTTTCGGTACAATGAGCAGTTCTTC.

This sequence joins TRBV7-8 and TRBJ1-2; D may be TRBD1 (5 bases). The CDR3 is 15 residues long. The germline gives CDR1 SGHVS, CDR2 FQNEAQ. V lost 2 bases and J 7 bases, leaving 17 bases between the germline ends. The CDR3: CASSLSGGRDFGYTF. CDR3 coding DNA: TGTGCCAGCAGCTTAAGCGGAGGCAGGGACTTTGGCTACACCTTC.

The rearrangement joins TRBV3-1 (or the pseudogene TRBV3-2) to TRBJ2-1, with D perhaps TRBD2 (7 bases). The CDR3 is 17 amino acids. Germline CDR1 LGHDT, CDR2 YNNKEL (reference sequence). Trimming stripped 4 bases from V and 3 bases from J, with 19 bases between. The CDR3 region has the DNA TGTGCCAGCAGCCGAAGGGGGGGTAGCGGTCTCTACAATGAGCAGTTCTTC. It translates to CASSRRGGSGLYNEQFF.

V usage is TRBV11-3 and J usage is TRBJ1-1; weak D call: TRBD1 (5 bases). The CDR3 contains 13 residues. V shed 3 bases and J shed 4 bases, with 9 bases lying between them. Germline V gives CDR1 SGHNT, CDR2 YENEEA. The CDR3 spells CASSFRGGTEAFF. The CDR3 bases are TGTGCCAGCAGCTTCCGGGGGGGCACTGAAGCTTTCTTT.

The CDR3 bases are TGTGCCAGCAGTGGCCCGGACAGGGGGACGCGTTCACCCCTCCACTTT. This gives the protein CASSGPDRGTRSPLHF. The rearrangement joins TRBV2 to TRBJ1-6; TRBD1 matches 10 bases. The CDR3 has 16 amino acids. The junction had 9 bases not matched to a gene; V was cut back by 4 bases and J by 9 bases. Germline CDR1 is SNHLY and CDR2 is FYNNEI. Combining the CDR3 with reference TRBV2 and TRBJ1-6 gives the whole variable domain EPEVTQTPSHQVTQMGQEVILRCVPISNHLYFYWYRQILGQKVEFLVSFYNNEISEKSEIFDDQFSVERPDGSNFTLKIRSTKLEDSAMYFCASSGPDRGTRSPLHFGNGTRLTVT.

The chain has TRBV7-6 and TRBJ2-5; 9 bases map to TRBD1. The CDR3 totals 16 residues. The V and J ends lost 5 bases and 4 bases, in that order; junction bases with no gene match: 11. Germline V CDR1 and CDR2: SGHVS, FNYEAQ. The CDR3 is CASSGTITGGGETQYF. In DNA form, the CDR3 reads TGTGCCAGCAGCGGTACAATCACAGGGGGCGGAGAGACCCAGTACTTC.

The chain couples TRBV29-1 to TRBJ2-3; D not resolved. V was pared by 5 bases and J by 0 bases, with 9 bases between. This CDR3 contains 13 residues. Germline CDR1 and CDR2: SQVTM and ANQGSEA. The CDR3 nucleotides are TGCAGCGTTTTCGGTTCTAGCACAGATACGCAGTATTTT. This gives the protein CSVFGSSTDTQYF.

The chain has TRBV6-5 and TRBJ1-5, with a possible D match to TRBD1 (6 bases). Trimming took off 6 bases at V and 3 bases at J, with 12 bases between the two ends. CDR3 length: 14 residues. Germline V gene sequence: CDR1 MNHEY, CDR2 SVGAGI. The CDR3 is CASRSTGTNQPQHF. The CDR3 DNA reads as TGTGCCAGCAGGTCTACAGGGACCAATCAGCCCCAGCATTTT.

The chain recombines TRBV11-2 with TRBJ2-3; 9 bases are a match to TRBD2. The CDR3 runs 16 residues. The V gene's germline CDR1 is SGHAT and CDR2 FQNNGV. V gave up 1 base and J gave up 1 base; unmatched junction bases: 3. The CDR3 loop is CASSLGLAGRTDTQYF. CDR3 bases: TGTGCCAGCAGCTTAGGCCTAGCGGGGCGCACAGATACGCAGTATTTT.

This clone was seen more than once but under ten times. The CDR3 nucleotides are TGTGCCAGCAGTGGCAGGGCTCAGCCCCAGCATTTT. Its translation is CASSGRAQPQHF. The V and J genes are TRBV6-2 or TRBV6-3 and TRBJ1-5; TRBD1 might be the D (5 bases). The V gene lost 5 bases and the J gene lost 6 bases, with 8 bases spanning the gap. Germline loops: CDR1 MNHEY, CDR2 SVGEGT. The CDR3 is 12 residues long.